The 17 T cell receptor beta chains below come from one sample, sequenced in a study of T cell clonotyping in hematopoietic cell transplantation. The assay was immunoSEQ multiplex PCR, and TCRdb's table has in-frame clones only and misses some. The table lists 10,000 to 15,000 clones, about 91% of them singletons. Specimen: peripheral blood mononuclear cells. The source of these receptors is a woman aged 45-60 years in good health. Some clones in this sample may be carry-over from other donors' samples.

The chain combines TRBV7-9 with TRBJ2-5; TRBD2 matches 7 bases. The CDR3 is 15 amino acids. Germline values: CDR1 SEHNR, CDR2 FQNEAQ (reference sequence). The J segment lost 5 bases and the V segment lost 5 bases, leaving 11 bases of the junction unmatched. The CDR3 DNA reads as TGTGCCAGCAGCGTCACCCCGACTAGCCGTGAGACCCAGTACTTC. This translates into CASSVTPTSRETQYF.

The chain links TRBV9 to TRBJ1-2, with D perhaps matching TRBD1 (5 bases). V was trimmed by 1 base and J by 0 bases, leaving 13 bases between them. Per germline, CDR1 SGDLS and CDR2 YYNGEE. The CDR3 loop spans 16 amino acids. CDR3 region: CASSVPGHEANYGYTF. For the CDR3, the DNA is TGTGCCAGCAGCGTACCAGGACACGAAGCTAACTATGGCTACACCTTC.

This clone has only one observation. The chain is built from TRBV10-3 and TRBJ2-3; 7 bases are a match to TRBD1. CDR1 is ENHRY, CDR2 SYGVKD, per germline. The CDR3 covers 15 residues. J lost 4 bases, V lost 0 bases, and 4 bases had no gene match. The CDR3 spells CAISESRQGADTQYF. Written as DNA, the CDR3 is TGTGCCATCAGTGAGTCGAGACAGGGTGCAGATACGCAGTATTTT.

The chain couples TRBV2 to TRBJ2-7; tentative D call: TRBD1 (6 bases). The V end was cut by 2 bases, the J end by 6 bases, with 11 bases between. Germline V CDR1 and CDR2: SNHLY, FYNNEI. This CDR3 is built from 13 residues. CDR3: CASSEFLQGEQYF. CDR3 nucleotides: TGTGCCAGCAGTGAATTCTTACAGGGCGAGCAGTACTTC.

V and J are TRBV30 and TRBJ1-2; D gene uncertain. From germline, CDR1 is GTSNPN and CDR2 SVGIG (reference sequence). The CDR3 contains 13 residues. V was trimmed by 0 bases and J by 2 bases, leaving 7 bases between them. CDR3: CAWSVDFNYGYTF. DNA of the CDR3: TGTGCCTGGAGTGTAGACTTCAACTATGGCTACACCTTC.

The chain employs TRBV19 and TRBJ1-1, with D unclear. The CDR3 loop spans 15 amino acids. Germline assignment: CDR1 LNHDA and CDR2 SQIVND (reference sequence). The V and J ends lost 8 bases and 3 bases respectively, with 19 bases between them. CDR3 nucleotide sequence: TGTGCCAGTTCGCTGTCACGGAGGGTAGACACTGAAGCTTTCTTT. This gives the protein CASSLSRRVDTEAFF.

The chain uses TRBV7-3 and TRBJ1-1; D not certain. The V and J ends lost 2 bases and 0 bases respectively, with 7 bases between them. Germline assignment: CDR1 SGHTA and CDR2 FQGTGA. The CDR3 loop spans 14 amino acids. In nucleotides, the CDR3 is TGTGCCAGCAGCTTAGGTGACGTGAACACTGAAGCTTTCTTT. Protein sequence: CASSLGDVNTEAFF.

DNA for the CDR3: TGTGCCAGCAGCCCTAGTCGGGGCTACGAGCAGTACTTC. Protein: CASSPSRGYEQYF. The V and J genes are TRBV7-7 and TRBJ2-7, with D maybe TRBD2 (5 bases). This CDR3 spans 13 amino acids. Germline-derived CDR1 and CDR2 are SSHAT and FNYEAQ (reference sequence). Trimming shortened V by 5 bases and J by 3 bases, and 11 bases separated the two germline ends. The variable domain in full, with the rest retrieved from reference TRBV7-7 and TRBJ2-7, is GAGVSQSPRYKVTKRGQDVTLRCDPISSHATLYWYQQALGQGPEFLTYFNYEAQPDKSGLPSDRFSAERPEGSISTLTIQRTEQRDSAMYRCASSPSRGYEQYFGPGTRLTVT.

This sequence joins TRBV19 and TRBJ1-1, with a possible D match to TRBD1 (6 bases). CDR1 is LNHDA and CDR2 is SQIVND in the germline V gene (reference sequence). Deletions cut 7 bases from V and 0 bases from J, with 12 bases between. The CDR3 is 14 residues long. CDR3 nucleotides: TGTGCCAGTAATTCACAGGGAATGAACACTGAAGCTTTCTTT. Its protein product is CASNSQGMNTEAFF.

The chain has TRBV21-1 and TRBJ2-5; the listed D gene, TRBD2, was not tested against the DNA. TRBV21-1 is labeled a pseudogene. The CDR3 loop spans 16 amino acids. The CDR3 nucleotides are TGTGCCAGCAGCAAATCCCCTTACGGTTTCCGGGAGACCCAGTACTTC. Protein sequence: CASSKSPYGFRETQYF.

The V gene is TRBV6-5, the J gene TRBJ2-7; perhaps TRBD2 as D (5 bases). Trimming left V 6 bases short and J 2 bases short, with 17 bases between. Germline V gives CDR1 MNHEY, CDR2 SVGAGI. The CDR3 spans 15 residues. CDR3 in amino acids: CASSSRARGAYEQYF. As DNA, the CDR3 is TGTGCCAGCAGCTCACGCGCCCGGGGTGCCTACGAGCAGTACTTC.

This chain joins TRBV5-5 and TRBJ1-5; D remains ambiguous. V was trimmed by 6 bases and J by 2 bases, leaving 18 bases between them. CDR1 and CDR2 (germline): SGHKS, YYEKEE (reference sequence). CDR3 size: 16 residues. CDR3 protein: CASTPTGVEGNQPQHF. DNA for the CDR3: TGTGCCAGCACCCCGACCGGGGTAGAGGGCAATCAGCCCCAGCATTTT.

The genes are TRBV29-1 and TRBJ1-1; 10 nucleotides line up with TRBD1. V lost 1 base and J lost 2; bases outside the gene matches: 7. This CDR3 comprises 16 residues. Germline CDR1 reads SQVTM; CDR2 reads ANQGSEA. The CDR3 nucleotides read TGCAGCGTTGAAGGCATGACAGGGGGCACTAACACTGAAGCTTTCTTT. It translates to CSVEGMTGGTNTEAFF.

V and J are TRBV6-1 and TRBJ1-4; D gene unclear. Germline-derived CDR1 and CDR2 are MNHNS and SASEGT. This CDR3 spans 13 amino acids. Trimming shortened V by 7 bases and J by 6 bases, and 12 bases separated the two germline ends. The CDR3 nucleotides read TGTGCCAGCAAAGAGGGCTTTCATGAAAAACTGTTTTTT. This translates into CASKEGFHEKLFF.

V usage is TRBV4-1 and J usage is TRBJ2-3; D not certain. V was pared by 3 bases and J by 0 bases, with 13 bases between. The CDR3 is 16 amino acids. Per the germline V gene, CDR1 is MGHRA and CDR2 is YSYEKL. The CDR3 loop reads CASSQGSSLSTDTQYF. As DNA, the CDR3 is TGCGCCAGCAGCCAGGGGTCGAGCCTGAGCACAGATACGCAGTATTTT.

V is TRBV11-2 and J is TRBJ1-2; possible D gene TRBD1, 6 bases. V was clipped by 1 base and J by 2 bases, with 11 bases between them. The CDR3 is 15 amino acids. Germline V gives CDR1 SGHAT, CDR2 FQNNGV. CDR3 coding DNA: TGTGCCAGCAGCTTAGTAGTAGGGGGAAACTATGGCTACACCTTC. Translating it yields CASSLVVGGNYGYTF.

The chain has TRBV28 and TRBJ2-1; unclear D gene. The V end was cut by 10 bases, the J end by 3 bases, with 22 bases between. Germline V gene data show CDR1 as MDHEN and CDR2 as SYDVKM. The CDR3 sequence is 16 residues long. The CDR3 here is CATTEAAAKNYNEQFF. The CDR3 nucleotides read TGTGCCACTACTGAGGCGGCAGCAAAAAACTACAATGAGCAGTTCTTC.